Listed below are T cell receptor beta chains from one sample, sequenced in a study of blood T cell repertoires in COVID-19. This table comes from immunoSEQ multiplex PCR, and its TCRdb copy is limited to in-frame clones, with some not included. The sample shows more than 350,000 clones, around nine tenths of them seen only once. Sequenced material: PBMCs or T cells enriched from blood (not recorded which). Source of these receptors: a woman between 18 and 29 years old who had been exposed to COVID-19. Each CDR3 is given with its conserved first and last residue.

J | V | CDR3
TRBJ1-4 | TRBV4-3 | CASSYGQGAEKLFF
TRBJ2-7 | TRBV4-1 | CASSQVPAGGYEQYF
TRBJ2-5 | TRBV2 | CASSDISGSSSLETQYF
TRBJ2-6 | TRBV18 | CASSPRDRVSGANVLTF
TRBJ2-5 | TRBV28 | CASSLSGGMETQYF
TRBJ1-1 | TRBV1 | CTSSQSGENTEAFF
TRBJ1-1 | TRBV5-1 | CASSLSGLSGTEAFF
TRBJ2-7 | TRBV19 | CASSIVLGQGAYEQYF
TRBJ1-2 | TRBV3-1/TRBV3-2 | CASSQGFRDRVYGYTF
TRBJ2-7 | TRBV6-2/TRBV6-3 | CASRPPRQGFSEQYF
TRBJ1-2 | TRBV4-3 | CASSQGLLDYGYTF
TRBJ1-1 | TRBV7-9 | CASSQATEAFF
TRBJ2-2 | TRBV3-1/TRBV3-2 | CASSHRGIGGELFF
TRBJ2-3 | TRBV10-3 | CAIRNAGTSGITDTQYF
TRBJ1-3 | TRBV9 | CASSVQGLSGNTIYF
TRBJ1-2 | TRBV7-3 | CASSPGTGWASGYTF
TRBJ2-3 | TRBV5-1 | CASSPPGGSTDTQYF
TRBJ2-1 | TRBV6-5 | CATGDGGSSYNEQFF
TRBJ2-2 | TRBV7-8 | CASSLVTGGELFF
TRBJ1-5 | TRBV5-4 | CASSPGQGRDQPQHF
TRBJ2-2 | TRBV2 | CASRVDGAGELFF
TRBJ1-2 | TRBV6-5 | CASSYSAQVYGYTF
TRBJ1-1 | TRBV6-5 | CASSSPRENTEAFF
TRBJ1-2 | TRBV30 | CAWSPTGTSYTF
TRBJ1-1 | TRBV25-1 | CASSLLGSEAFF
TRBJ2-7 | TRBV28 | CASSSLSGTRFRNEQYF
TRBJ1-1 | TRBV11-2 | CASSVGQDTEAFF
TRBJ2-2 | TRBV18 | CASSGGMTGTNTGELFF
TRBJ2-7 | TRBV7-2 | CASSLGGGGSYEQYF